The entry below describes one TCR beta chain. The sample comes from a study of blood T cell repertoires in COVID-19. Study details: Sites across the United States, Italy and Spain contributed samples from acute and convalescent COVID-19. The analysed material was cDNA or gDNA that came from T cells, B-cell-depleted T cells, or PBMCs.

The V and J ends lost 5 bases and 1 base respectively, with 14 bases between them. CDR1 and CDR2 from the germline V gene are MNHEY and SVGAGI. This CDR3 spans 15 amino acids. The method was immunoSEQ multiplex PCR; TCRdb's version includes in-frame clones alone and lacks a portion of them. Among about 240,000 clones listed, roughly 87% were seen once. The age range of participants was about 18 to 95 years, with residence in under 25 US areas. Cohort assignment relied on participant-reported clinical history. The rearrangement links TRBV6-5 to TRBJ1-1; a possible D gene is TRBD1 (5 bases). The sequencing input was PBMCs or T cells enriched from blood (not recorded which). The receptor was isolated from a young woman with acute COVID-19. For the CDR3, the DNA is TGTGCCAGCAGTACACGGACAATCTCGAACACTGAAGCTTTCTTT. Amino acid sequence: CASSTRTISNTEAFF.